This T cell receptor beta chain was captured in a study of blood T cells in healthy people across ages. General study points: Possibly confounding the expanded clonotype changes was the fact that donor CMV status was unknown. Older individuals had lower TCR beta diversity per million T cells (the decline was roughly linear).

V shed 9 bases and J 6 bases; nucleotides not matched to a gene: 16. This CDR3 region has 16 residues. With a J-beta primer mix and a sample-barcoded 5' primer, a second PCR ran roughly 6 to 11 cycles. Each CDR3 protein gets one entry after TCRdb re-called the 5' RACE reads with MiXCR. The sample has about 1,400,000 distinct CDR3 sequences; around two fifths are singletons. Only a few counts were recorded for this clonotype. Its antigen remains unknown. The sequence was obtained from a woman younger than 35 in good health. The rearrangement uses TRBV12-3 or TRBV12-4 and TRBJ2-3; 9 nucleotides agree with TRBD2. The sequenced sample was blood. CDR3 sequence reads: CASSPGTSYVADTQYF. The CDR3 bases are TGTGCCAGTAGTCCAGGGACTAGCTATGTAGCTGATACGCAGTATTTT.